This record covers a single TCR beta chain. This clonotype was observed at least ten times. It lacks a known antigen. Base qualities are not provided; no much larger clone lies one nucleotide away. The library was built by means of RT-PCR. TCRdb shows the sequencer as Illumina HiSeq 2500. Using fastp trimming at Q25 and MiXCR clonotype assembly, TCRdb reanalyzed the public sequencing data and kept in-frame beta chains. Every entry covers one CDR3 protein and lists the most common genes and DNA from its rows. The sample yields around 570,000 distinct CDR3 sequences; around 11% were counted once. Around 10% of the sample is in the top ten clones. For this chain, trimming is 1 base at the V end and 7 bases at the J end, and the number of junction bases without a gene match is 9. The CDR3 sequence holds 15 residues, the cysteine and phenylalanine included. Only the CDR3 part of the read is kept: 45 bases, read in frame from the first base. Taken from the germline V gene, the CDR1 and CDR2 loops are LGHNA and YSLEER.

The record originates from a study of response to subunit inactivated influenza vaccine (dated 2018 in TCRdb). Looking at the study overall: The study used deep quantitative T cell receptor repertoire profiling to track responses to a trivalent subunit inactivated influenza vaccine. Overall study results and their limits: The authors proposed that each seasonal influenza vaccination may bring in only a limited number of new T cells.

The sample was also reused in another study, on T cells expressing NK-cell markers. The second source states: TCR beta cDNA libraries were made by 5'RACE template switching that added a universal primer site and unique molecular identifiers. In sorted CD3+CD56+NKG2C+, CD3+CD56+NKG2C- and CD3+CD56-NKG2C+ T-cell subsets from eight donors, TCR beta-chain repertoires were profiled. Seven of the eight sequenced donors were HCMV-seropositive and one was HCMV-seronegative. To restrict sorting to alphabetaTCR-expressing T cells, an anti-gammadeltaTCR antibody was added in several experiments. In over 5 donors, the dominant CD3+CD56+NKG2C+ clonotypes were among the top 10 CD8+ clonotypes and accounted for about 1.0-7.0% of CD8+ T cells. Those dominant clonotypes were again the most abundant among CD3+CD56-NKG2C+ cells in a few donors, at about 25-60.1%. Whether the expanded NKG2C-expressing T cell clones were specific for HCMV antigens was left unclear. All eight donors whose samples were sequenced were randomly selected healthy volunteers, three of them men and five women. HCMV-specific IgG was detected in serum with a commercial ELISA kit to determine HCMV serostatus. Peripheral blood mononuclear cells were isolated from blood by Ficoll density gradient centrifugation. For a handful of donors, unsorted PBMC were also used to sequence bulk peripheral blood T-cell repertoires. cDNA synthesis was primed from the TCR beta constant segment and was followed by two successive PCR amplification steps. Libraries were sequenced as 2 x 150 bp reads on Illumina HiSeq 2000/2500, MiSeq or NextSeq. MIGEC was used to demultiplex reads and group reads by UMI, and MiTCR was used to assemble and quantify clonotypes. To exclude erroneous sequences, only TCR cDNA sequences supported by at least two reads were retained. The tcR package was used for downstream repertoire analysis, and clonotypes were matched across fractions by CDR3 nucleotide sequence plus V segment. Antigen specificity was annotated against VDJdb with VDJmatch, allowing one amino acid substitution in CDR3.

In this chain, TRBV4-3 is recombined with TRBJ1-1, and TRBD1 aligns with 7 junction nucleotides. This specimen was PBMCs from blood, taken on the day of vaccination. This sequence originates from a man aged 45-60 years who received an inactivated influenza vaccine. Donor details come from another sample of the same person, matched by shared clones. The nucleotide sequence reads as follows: TGCGCCAGCAGCCAAGGTGCAGGGGGTAGGGATGAAGCTTTCTTT. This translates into CASSQGAGGRDEAFF.